This T cell receptor beta chain derives from a study of cytomegalovirus exposure and HLA in healthy donors. The CDR3 runs to 13 residues. Trimming cost V 10 bases and J 0 bases, with 12 bases left between them. Germline values: CDR1 MDHEN, CDR2 SYDVKM. The PCR employed 60 Vbeta primers together with 13 Jbeta primers. Some clones are missing from TCRdb's copy, which holds only in-frame ones; the method was immunoSEQ multiplex PCR. In the table there are 75,000 to 100,000 clones, roughly 8.2% of which are singletons. The gene calls are TRBV28 and TRBJ1-2, with D unclear. Material for sequencing was PBMCs. This receptor was identified in a man in his fifties in good health and CMV-seronegative. CDR3 sequence (DNA): TGTGCCACCCTGGGCCGGACTAACTATGGCTACACCTTC. It encodes CATLGRTNYGYTF.